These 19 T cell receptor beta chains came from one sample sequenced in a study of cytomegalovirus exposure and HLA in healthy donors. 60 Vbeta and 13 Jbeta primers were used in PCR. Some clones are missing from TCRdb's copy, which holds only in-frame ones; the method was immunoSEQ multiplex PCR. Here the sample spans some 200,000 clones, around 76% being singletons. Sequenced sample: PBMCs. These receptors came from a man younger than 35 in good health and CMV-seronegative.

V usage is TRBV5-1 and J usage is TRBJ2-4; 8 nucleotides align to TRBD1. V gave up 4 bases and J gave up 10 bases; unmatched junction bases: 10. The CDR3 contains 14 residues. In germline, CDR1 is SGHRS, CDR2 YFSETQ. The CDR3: CASSPQGAKEIQYF. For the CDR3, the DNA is TGCGCCAGCAGCCCGCAGGGGGCGAAGGAAATTCAGTACTTC.

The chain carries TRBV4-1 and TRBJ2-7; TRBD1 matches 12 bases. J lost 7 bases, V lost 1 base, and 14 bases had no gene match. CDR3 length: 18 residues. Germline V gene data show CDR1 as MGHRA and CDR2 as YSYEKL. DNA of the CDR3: TGCGCCAGCAGCCAAGGCCCAGCCCGGGACAGGGGGCTTCGGGAGCAGTACTTC. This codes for CASSQGPARDRGLREQYF.

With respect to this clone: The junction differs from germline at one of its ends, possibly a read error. This CDR3 reads CAGSIYEQYF. For the CDR3, the DNA is TGTGCCGGCAGCATCTACGAGCAGTACTTC. This sequence joins TRBV6-1 and TRBJ2-7, with unresolved D. Germline assignment: CDR1 MNHNS and CDR2 SASEGT. This CDR3 contains 10 residues.

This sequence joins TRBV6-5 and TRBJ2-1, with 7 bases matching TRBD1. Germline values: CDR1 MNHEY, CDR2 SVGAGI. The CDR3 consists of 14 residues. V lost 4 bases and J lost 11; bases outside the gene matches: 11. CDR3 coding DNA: TGTGCCAGCAGTTCAAACTCGATACAGGGGAAGCAGTTCTTC. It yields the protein CASSSNSIQGKQFF.

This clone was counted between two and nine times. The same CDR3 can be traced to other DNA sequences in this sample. CDR3 nucleotide sequence: TGTGCCACGGGAGCCCTAGGGTCGCCCCAGCATTTT. Its translation: CATGALGSPQHF. The chain recombines TRBV5-4 with TRBJ1-5; D is ambiguous. CDR3 length equals 12 residues. CDR1 and CDR2 (germline): SGHNT, YYREEE (reference sequence). V lost 9 bases to trimming and J lost 9 bases, with 16 bases between them.

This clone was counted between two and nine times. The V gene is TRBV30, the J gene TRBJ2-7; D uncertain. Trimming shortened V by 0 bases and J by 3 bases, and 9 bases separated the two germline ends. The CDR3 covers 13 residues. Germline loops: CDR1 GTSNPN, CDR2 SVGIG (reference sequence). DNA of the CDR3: TGTGCCTGGAGTGTAATGAGGTTCTACGAGCAGTACTTC. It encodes CAWSVMRFYEQYF.

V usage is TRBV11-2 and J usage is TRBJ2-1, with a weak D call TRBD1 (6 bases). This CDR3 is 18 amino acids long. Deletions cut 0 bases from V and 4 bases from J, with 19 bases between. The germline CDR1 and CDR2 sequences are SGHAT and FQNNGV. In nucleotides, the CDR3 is TGTGCCAGCAGCTTAGAGAACCCAGGGGTTTCATCTTACAATGAGCAGTTCTTC. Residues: CASSLENPGVSSYNEQFF.

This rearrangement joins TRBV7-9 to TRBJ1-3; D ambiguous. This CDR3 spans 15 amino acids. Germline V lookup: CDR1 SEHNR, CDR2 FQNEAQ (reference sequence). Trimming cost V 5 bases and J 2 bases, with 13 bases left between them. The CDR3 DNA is TGTGCCAGCAGCCCCATGGGAGGGACTGGAAACACCATATATTTT. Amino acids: CASSPMGGTGNTIYF.

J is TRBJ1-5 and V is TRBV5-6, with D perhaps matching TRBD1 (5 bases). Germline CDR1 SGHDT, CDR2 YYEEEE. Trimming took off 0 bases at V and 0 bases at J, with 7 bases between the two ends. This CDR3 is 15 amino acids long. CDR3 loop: CASSLDGASNQPQHF. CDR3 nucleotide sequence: TGTGCCAGCAGCTTGGATGGGGCTAGCAATCAGCCCCAGCATTTT. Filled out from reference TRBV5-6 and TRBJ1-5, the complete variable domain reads DAGVTQSPTHLIKTRGQQVTLRCSPKSGHDTVSWYQQALGQGPQFIFQYYEEEERQRGNFPDRFSGHQFPNYSSELNVNALLLGDSALYLCASSLDGASNQPQHFGDGTRLSIL.

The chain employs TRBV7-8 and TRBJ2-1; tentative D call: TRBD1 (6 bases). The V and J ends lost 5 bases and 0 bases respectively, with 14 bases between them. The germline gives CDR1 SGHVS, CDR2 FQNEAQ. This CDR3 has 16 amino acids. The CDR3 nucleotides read TGTGCCAGCAGCCCCAGGACAGTTAACTCCTACAATGAGCAGTTCTTC. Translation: CASSPRTVNSYNEQFF.

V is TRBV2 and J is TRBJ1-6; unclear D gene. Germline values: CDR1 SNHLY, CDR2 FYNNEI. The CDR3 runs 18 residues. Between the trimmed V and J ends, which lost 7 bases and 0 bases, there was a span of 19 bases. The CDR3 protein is CASTGGRGTSSYNSPLHF. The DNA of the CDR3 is TGTGCCAGCACCGGAGGGAGAGGTACGAGCTCCTATAATTCACCCCTCCACTTT. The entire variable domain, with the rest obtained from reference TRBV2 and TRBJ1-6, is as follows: EPEVTQTPSHQVTQMGQEVILRCVPISNHLYFYWYRQILGQKVEFLVSFYNNEISEKSEIFDDQFSVERPDGSNFTLKIRSTKLEDSAMYFCASTGGRGTSSYNSPLHFGNGTRLTVT.

DNA for the CDR3: TGTGCCATCAGGAGAACAGAGAGTATTTACAATGAGCAGTTCTTC. This gives the protein CAIRRTESIYNEQFF. The chain is built from TRBV10-3 and TRBJ2-1; no reliable D call. V lost 6 bases and J 4 bases, leaving 16 bases between the germline ends. This CDR3 spans 15 amino acids. Per the germline V gene, CDR1 is ENHRY and CDR2 is SYGVKD.

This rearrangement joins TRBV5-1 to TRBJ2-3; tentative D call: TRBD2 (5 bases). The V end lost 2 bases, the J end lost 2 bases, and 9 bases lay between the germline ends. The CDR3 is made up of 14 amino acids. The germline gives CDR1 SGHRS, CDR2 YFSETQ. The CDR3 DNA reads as TGCGCCAGCAGCTTAGGAGGACTCACAGATACGCAGTATTTT. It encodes CASSLGGLTDTQYF.

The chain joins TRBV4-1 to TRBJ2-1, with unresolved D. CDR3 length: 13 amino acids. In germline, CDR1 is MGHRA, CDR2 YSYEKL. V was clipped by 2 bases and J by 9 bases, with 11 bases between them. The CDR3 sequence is CASSQSGRGEQFF. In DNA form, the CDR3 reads TGCGCCAGCAGCCAATCCGGTCGAGGTGAGCAGTTCTTC.

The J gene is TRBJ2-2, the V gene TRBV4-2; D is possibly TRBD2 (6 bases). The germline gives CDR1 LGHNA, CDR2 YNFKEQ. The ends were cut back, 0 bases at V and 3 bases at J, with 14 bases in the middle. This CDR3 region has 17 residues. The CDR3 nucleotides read TGTGCCAGCAGCCAAGATGACGGGAGCTGGGACACCGGGGAGCTGTTTTTT. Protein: CASSQDDGSWDTGELFF.

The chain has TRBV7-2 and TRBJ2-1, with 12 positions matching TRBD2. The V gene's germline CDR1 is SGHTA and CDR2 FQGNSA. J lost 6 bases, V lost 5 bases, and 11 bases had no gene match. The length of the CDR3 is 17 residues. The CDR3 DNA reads TGTGCCAGCAGCCACCTGACTAGCGGGAGCCGGGGCAATGAGCAGTTCTTC. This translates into CASSHLTSGSRGNEQFF.

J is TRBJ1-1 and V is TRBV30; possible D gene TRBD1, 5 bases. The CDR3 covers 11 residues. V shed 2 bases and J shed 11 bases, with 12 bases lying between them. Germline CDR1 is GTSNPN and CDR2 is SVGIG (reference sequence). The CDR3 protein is CAWSPLWGAFF. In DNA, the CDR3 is TGTGCCTGGAGTCCTCTGTGGGGCGCTTTCTTT.

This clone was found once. CDR3 loop: CASSLGAGGEPSQPQHF. The CDR3 region has the DNA TGTGCCAGCAGCTTAGGGGCAGGGGGCGAACCCAGCCAGCCCCAGCATTTT. This sequence joins TRBV7-9 and TRBJ1-5; 8 bases map to TRBD1. The CDR3 totals 17 residues. Germline V gene data show CDR1 as SEHNR and CDR2 as FQNEAQ (reference sequence). V lost 1 base and J lost 7; bases outside the gene matches: 12.

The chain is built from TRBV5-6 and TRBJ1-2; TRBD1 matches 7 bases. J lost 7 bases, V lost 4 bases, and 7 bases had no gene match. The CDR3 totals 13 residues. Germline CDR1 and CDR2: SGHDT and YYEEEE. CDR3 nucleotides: TGTGCCAGCAGCGTGACAGGGCTGCGTGGCTACACCTTC. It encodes CASSVTGLRGYTF.